A selection of T cell receptor beta chains follows, all from one sample in a study of cytomegalovirus exposure and HLA in healthy donors. Generated by immunoSEQ multiplex PCR, the TCRdb table keeps only in-frame clones and is missing some. The sample includes some 200,000 clones, almost 80% of them seen just once. Specimen: PBMCs. These receptors came from a man in his late teens or twenties in good health and CMV-seronegative. CDR3s include the opening cysteine and the closing phenylalanine or tryptophan. Each record gives: CDR3 protein, CDR3 DNA, clone size, V gene, D gene, J gene. The D gene is left open where the match is weak. Where a row states a size, it is once, few, many or the class of an expanded clone; other rows omit it.

CDR3aa: CASSLPGYAQETQYF; CDR3nt: TGTGCCAGCAGCCTCCCCGGGTACGCTCAAGAGACCCAGTACTTC; abundance: -; v_gene: TRBV28; d_gene: -; j_gene: TRBJ2-5
CDR3aa: CASSPRVDTGELFF; CDR3nt: TGTGCCAGCAGCCCCCGGGTGGACACCGGGGAGCTGTTTTTT; abundance: -; v_gene: TRBV11-2; d_gene: -; j_gene: TRBJ2-2
CDR3aa: CASSLLGGQGYGYTF; CDR3nt: TGTGCCAGCAGTTTATTAGGAGGACAGGGCTATGGCTACACCTTC; abundance: few; v_gene: TRBV28; d_gene: TRBD1; j_gene: TRBJ1-2
CDR3aa: CASSPGTSGYNEQFF; CDR3nt: TGCGCCAGCAGCCCCGGGACTAGCGGGTACAATGAGCAGTTCTTC; abundance: -; v_gene: TRBV5-1; d_gene: TRBD2; j_gene: TRBJ2-1
CDR3aa: CSVFSTGKVHGYTF; CDR3nt: TGCAGCGTTTTTTCGACAGGGAAGGTTCATGGCTACACCTTC; abundance: -; v_gene: TRBV29-1; d_gene: TRBD1; j_gene: TRBJ1-2
CDR3aa: CASSTPPGGYTF; CDR3nt: TGTGCCAGCAGCACCCCCCCAGGGGGCTACACCTTC; abundance: -; v_gene: TRBV9; d_gene: -; j_gene: TRBJ1-2
CDR3aa: CAWRRRDATNEKLFF; CDR3nt: TGTGCCTGGAGGAGGAGAGACGCAACTAATGAAAAACTGTTTTTT; abundance: -; v_gene: TRBV30; d_gene: -; j_gene: TRBJ1-4
CDR3aa: CASSLRQGFTNEQFF; CDR3nt: TGTGCCAGCAGCTTGCGGCAGGGGTTTACAAATGAGCAGTTCTTC; abundance: -; v_gene: TRBV5-5; d_gene: -; j_gene: TRBJ2-1
CDR3aa: CASRDGGGYTF; CDR3nt: TGTGCCAGCAGAGACGGAGGAGGCTACACCTTC; abundance: -; v_gene: TRBV9; d_gene: -; j_gene: TRBJ1-2
CDR3aa: CASSFFGGTYEQYF; CDR3nt: TGTGCCAGCAGCTTCTTCGGCGGAACCTACGAGCAGTACTTC; abundance: -; v_gene: TRBV7-2; d_gene: -; j_gene: TRBJ2-7
CDR3aa: CASSPGILTGELFF; CDR3nt: TGTGCCAGCAGCCCCGGGATCCTCACCGGGGAGCTGTTTTTT; abundance: -; v_gene: TRBV7-3; d_gene: -; j_gene: TRBJ2-2
CDR3aa: CSGPKMGPQYF; CDR3nt: TGCAGTGGCCCCAAGATGGGGCCGCAGTATTTT; abundance: -; v_gene: TRBV20-1; d_gene: -; j_gene: TRBJ2-3
CDR3aa: CASRRTTQETQYF; CDR3nt: TGTGCCAGCAGAAGGACTACCCAAGAGACCCAGTACTTC; abundance: -; v_gene: TRBV6-5; d_gene: -; j_gene: TRBJ2-5
CDR3aa: CASSQGDRENTGELFF; CDR3nt: TGCGCCAGCAGCCAAGGGGACAGGGAAAACACCGGGGAGCTGTTTTTT; abundance: -; v_gene: TRBV4-3; d_gene: TRBD1; j_gene: TRBJ2-2
CDR3aa: CASSGLTNYGYTF; CDR3nt: TGTGCCAGCTCAGGGCTGACTAACTATGGCTACACCTTC; abundance: -; v_gene: TRBV6-1; d_gene: -; j_gene: TRBJ1-2
CDR3aa: CASSFSTGEAFF; CDR3nt: TGTGCCAGCAGTTTTTCGACGGGTGAAGCTTTCTTT; abundance: -; v_gene: TRBV28; d_gene: -; j_gene: TRBJ1-1
CDR3aa: CASSSGQGRDKYF; CDR3nt: TGTGCCAGCAGCTCCGGACAGGGTCGAGATAAGTACTTC; abundance: once; v_gene: TRBV7-2; d_gene: TRBD1; j_gene: TRBJ2-5
CDR3aa: CSARKEGELFF; CDR3nt: TGCAGTGCTAGGAAAGAGGGCGAACTGTTTTTT; abundance: once; v_gene: TRBV20-1; d_gene: -; j_gene: TRBJ1-4
CDR3aa: CASSLGQGNYEQYF; CDR3nt: TGCGCCAGCAGCCTGGGACAGGGGAACTACGAGCAGTACTTC; abundance: -; v_gene: TRBV5-1; d_gene: TRBD1; j_gene: TRBJ2-7
CDR3aa: CATSRARGGDQPQHF; CDR3nt: TGTGCCACCAGCAGAGCCAGAGGGGGCGATCAGCCCCAGCATTTT; abundance: once; v_gene: TRBV15; d_gene: TRBD1; j_gene: TRBJ1-5
CDR3aa: CASSEGTSETGGPFYEQYF; CDR3nt: TGTGCCAGCAGTGAAGGAACTTCGGAAACAGGGGGCCCCTTCTACGAGCAGTACTTC; abundance: once; v_gene: TRBV6-1; d_gene: TRBD1; j_gene: TRBJ2-7
CDR3aa: CASSLEEGWDYGYTF; CDR3nt: TGTGCCAGCAGCTTAGAGGAGGGGTGGGACTATGGCTACACCTTC; abundance: -; v_gene: TRBV7-6; d_gene: -; j_gene: TRBJ1-2
CDR3aa: CASSSPGLGSYNEQFF; CDR3nt: TGTGCCAGCAGCTCTCCGGGACTAGGCTCCTACAATGAGCAATTCTTC; abundance: -; v_gene: TRBV5-6; d_gene: TRBD2; j_gene: TRBJ2-1
CDR3aa: CASSLDLAGPSYEQYF; CDR3nt: TGTGCCAGCAGCTTAGACCTAGCGGGACCCTCCTACGAGCAGTACTTC; abundance: -; v_gene: TRBV7-2; d_gene: TRBD2; j_gene: TRBJ2-7
CDR3aa: CAWSVLAASYEQYF; CDR3nt: TGTGCCTGGAGTGTACTAGCGGCTTCCTACGAGCAGTACTTC; abundance: -; v_gene: TRBV30; d_gene: TRBD2; j_gene: TRBJ2-7
CDR3aa: CASSENRDGTEAFF; CDR3nt: TGTGCCAGCAGTGAGAACAGGGATGGGACTGAAGCTTTCTTT; abundance: -; v_gene: TRBV2; d_gene: -; j_gene: TRBJ1-1
CDR3aa: CASSATTGAGNTIYF; CDR3nt: TGTGCCAGCAGTGCCACGACAGGGGCTGGAAACACCATATATTTT; abundance: few; v_gene: TRBV6-6; d_gene: TRBD1; j_gene: TRBJ1-3
CDR3aa: CARSGYQETQYF; CDR3nt: TGTGCCAGATCAGGGTACCAAGAGACCCAGTACTTC; abundance: few; v_gene: TRBV19; d_gene: -; j_gene: TRBJ2-5
CDR3aa: CASSPEVWARQPQHF; CDR3nt: TGCGCCAGCAGCCCAGAGGTATGGGCAAGGCAGCCCCAGCATTTT; abundance: -; v_gene: TRBV4-3; d_gene: -; j_gene: TRBJ1-5
CDR3aa: CAWSVLTLHEQFF; CDR3nt: TGTGCCTGGAGTGTACTTACCCTGCATGAGCAGTTCTTC; abundance: -; v_gene: TRBV30; d_gene: -; j_gene: TRBJ2-1
CDR3aa: CASSQDWAGQGEQFF; CDR3nt: TGCGCCAGCAGCCAAGATTGGGCGGGTCAAGGTGAGCAGTTCTTC; abundance: -; v_gene: TRBV4-1; d_gene: -; j_gene: TRBJ2-1
CDR3aa: CASSLDYHESETQYF; CDR3nt: TGTGCCAGCAGCTTAGACTACCATGAATCGGAGACCCAGTACTTC; abundance: -; v_gene: TRBV7-2; d_gene: -; j_gene: TRBJ2-5
CDR3aa: CASSKRTSGAQTDTQYF; CDR3nt: TGCGCCAGCAGCAAGAGGACTAGCGGGGCTCAAACAGATACGCAGTATTTT; abundance: -; v_gene: TRBV5-1; d_gene: TRBD2; j_gene: TRBJ2-3
CDR3aa: CASSLVAGAGNTIYF; CDR3nt: TGTGCCAGCAGCTTAGTGGCAGGGGCTGGAAACACCATATATTTT; abundance: -; v_gene: TRBV7-2; d_gene: -; j_gene: TRBJ1-3
CDR3aa: CASSLARTSGRVSYEQYF; CDR3nt: TGTGCCAGCAGCTTGGCTAGGACTAGCGGGAGGGTCTCCTACGAGCAGTACTTC; abundance: few; v_gene: TRBV11-2; d_gene: TRBD2; j_gene: TRBJ2-7
CDR3aa: CASSQGRLAGVSSYNEQFF; CDR3nt: TGCGCCAGCAGCCAAGGTCGGCTAGCGGGGGTGAGCTCCTACAATGAGCAGTTCTTC; abundance: -; v_gene: TRBV4-1; d_gene: TRBD2; j_gene: TRBJ2-1
CDR3aa: CAGRDRGLKNSPLHF; CDR3nt: TGTGCCGGACGGGACAGGGGGCTGAAGAATTCACCCCTCCACTTT; abundance: -; v_gene: TRBV6-6; d_gene: TRBD1; j_gene: TRBJ1-6
CDR3aa: CASSESWGGRGQFF; CDR3nt: TGTGCCAGCAGCGAGAGCTGGGGAGGGAGAGGGCAGTTCTTC; abundance: -; v_gene: TRBV9; d_gene: TRBD2; j_gene: TRBJ2-1
CDR3aa: CASSQDSGGPEAFF; CDR3nt: TGCGCCAGCAGCCAAGATTCGGGGGGGCCCGAAGCTTTCTTT; abundance: once; v_gene: TRBV4-3; d_gene: -; j_gene: TRBJ1-1
CDR3aa: CASSPDRNTIYF; CDR3nt: TGTGCCAGCAGCCCGGACAGAAACACCATATATTTT; abundance: once; v_gene: TRBV11-3; d_gene: -; j_gene: TRBJ1-3
CDR3aa: CASSFGQGGREAFF; CDR3nt: TGTGCCAGCAGCTTTGGACAGGGGGGGCGTGAAGCTTTCTTT; abundance: -; v_gene: TRBV5-6; d_gene: TRBD1; j_gene: TRBJ1-1
CDR3aa: CAWSTVKIPKPYEQYF; CDR3nt: TGTGCCTGGAGCACAGTAAAAATACCAAAGCCCTACGAGCAGTACTTC; abundance: few; v_gene: TRBV30; d_gene: -; j_gene: TRBJ2-7
CDR3aa: CASGTSGSSGELFF; CDR3nt: TGCGCCAGCGGGACTAGCGGGAGTTCTGGGGAGCTGTTTTTT; abundance: once; v_gene: TRBV10-2; d_gene: TRBD2; j_gene: TRBJ2-2
CDR3aa: CASSLGATSSSGEQYF; CDR3nt: TGCGCCAGCAGCTTGGGGGCGACATCTTCCTCTGGCGAGCAGTACTTC; abundance: -; v_gene: TRBV5-1; d_gene: -; j_gene: TRBJ2-7
CDR3aa: CASSLSGNPDTQYF; CDR3nt: TGTGCCAGCAGTTTGAGCGGGAACCCAGATACGCAGTATTTT; abundance: once; v_gene: TRBV27; d_gene: TRBD2; j_gene: TRBJ2-3
CDR3aa: CASSWGGSNQPQHF; CDR3nt: TGTGCCAGCTCATGGGGGGGCAGTAATCAGCCCCAGCATTTT; abundance: once; v_gene: TRBV28; d_gene: -; j_gene: TRBJ1-5
CDR3aa: CASSTDRETNEKLFF; CDR3nt: TGTGCCAGTAGTACCGACAGGGAAACTAATGAAAAACTGTTTTTT; abundance: -; v_gene: TRBV19; d_gene: TRBD1; j_gene: TRBJ1-4
CDR3aa: CASSYNTDYGYTF; CDR3nt: TGTGCCAGCAGTTATAATACAGACTATGGCTACACCTTC; abundance: -; v_gene: TRBV6-6; d_gene: -; j_gene: TRBJ1-2
CDR3aa: CASSLMGTAGTGELFF; CDR3nt: TGTGCCAGCAGCTTAATGGGGACAGCGGGCACCGGGGAGCTGTTTTTT; abundance: -; v_gene: TRBV11-3; d_gene: -; j_gene: TRBJ2-2
CDR3aa: CASTYSGEGYYEQYF; CDR3nt: TGTGCCAGCACTTATAGCGGGGAGGGGTACTACGAGCAGTACTTC; abundance: once; v_gene: TRBV7-2; d_gene: TRBD2; j_gene: TRBJ2-7
CDR3aa: CAWGRGGYEQYF; CDR3nt: TGTGCCTGGGGGAGGGGGGGCTACGAGCAGTACTTC; abundance: few; v_gene: TRBV30; d_gene: -; j_gene: TRBJ2-7
CDR3aa: CASSQEVSGDYLYNEQFF; CDR3nt: TGTGCCAGCAGCCAAGAGGTTAGTGGGGACTATCTCTACAATGAGCAGTTCTTC; abundance: -; v_gene: TRBV4-2; d_gene: TRBD2; j_gene: TRBJ2-1
CDR3aa: CASSSPDRGTDTQYF; CDR3nt: TGTGCCAGCAGCTCCCCGGACAGGGGCACAGATACGCAGTATTTT; abundance: -; v_gene: TRBV7-9; d_gene: TRBD1; j_gene: TRBJ2-3
CDR3aa: CSVPTGGTGELFF; CDR3nt: TGCAGCGTGCCGACAGGGGGCACCGGGGAGCTGTTTTTT; abundance: -; v_gene: TRBV29-1; d_gene: TRBD1; j_gene: TRBJ2-2
CDR3aa: CASRPTSGSVQYF; CDR3nt: TGTGCCAGCAGGCCCACTAGCGGGAGTGTGCAGTACTTC; abundance: -; v_gene: TRBV6-5; d_gene: TRBD2; j_gene: TRBJ2-7
CDR3aa: CASSSPRRVSYEQYF; CDR3nt: TGTGCCAGCAGTTCCCCGAGGAGGGTATCCTACGAGCAGTACTTC; abundance: few; v_gene: TRBV28; d_gene: -; j_gene: TRBJ2-7
CDR3aa: CASSQVTSGRADTQYF; CDR3nt: TGTGCCAGCAGCCAAGTGACTAGCGGGAGGGCAGATACGCAGTATTTT; abundance: -; v_gene: TRBV4-2; d_gene: TRBD2; j_gene: TRBJ2-3